This TCR beta chain was recorded in a study of T cell clonotyping in hematopoietic cell transplantation. Whole-study findings and limits: Broader posttransplant TCR repertoire diversity was predicted by graft donor and pretransplant recipient Inverse Simpson Index values. Few recipient clonotypes overlapped donors; over 95% were de novo at given depth.

Trimming shortened V by 8 bases and J by 2 bases, and 12 bases separated the two germline ends. This CDR3 contains 13 residues. Germline lookup yields CDR1 MNHEY and CDR2 SMNVEV (reference sequence). Repertoires were generated with immunoSEQ multiplex PCR, while TCRdb's copy carries only in-frame clones and drops some. The data show about 9,500 clones, over 85% seen once. Notes on this clone: Antigen: not known.

The input for sequencing was PBMCs, taken 100 days after allogeneic stem cell transplant. This sequence joins TRBV27 and TRBJ1-2; weak D call: TRBD1 (6 bases). This TCR was sampled from a male patient between 45 and 60 years old who had an allogeneic stem cell transplant from a related donor, so T cells may come from the graft donor. Some clones in this sample may be carry-over from other donors' samples. The DNA for the CDR3 is TGTGCCAGCTCCTGGGGACACAACTATGGCTACACCTTC. The encoded protein is CASSWGHNYGYTF.